This note documents a single TCR beta chain sequence. Some clones are missing from TCRdb's copy, which holds only in-frame ones; the method was immunoSEQ multiplex PCR. The table shows some 350,000 clones, with roughly 90% occurring only once. This CDR3 comprises 12 residues. Trimming left V 5 bases short and J 6 bases short, with 6 bases between. Germline values: CDR1 KGHDR, CDR2 SFDVKD. The data were obtained in a study of blood T cell repertoires in COVID-19. Across the whole study: T cells, B-cell-depleted T cells, or PBMCs provided the cDNA or gDNA that served as material.

The rearrangement uses TRBV24-1 and TRBJ2-2, with TRBD2 as a possible D gene (5 bases). The specimen was peripheral blood. The clonotype was recovered from a woman aged 25 to 39 with COVID-19, enrolled during active disease. CDR3 amino acids: CATSVRAGELFF. Here the CDR3 DNA reads TGTGCCACCAGTGTGCGGGCCGGGGAGCTGTTTTTT.